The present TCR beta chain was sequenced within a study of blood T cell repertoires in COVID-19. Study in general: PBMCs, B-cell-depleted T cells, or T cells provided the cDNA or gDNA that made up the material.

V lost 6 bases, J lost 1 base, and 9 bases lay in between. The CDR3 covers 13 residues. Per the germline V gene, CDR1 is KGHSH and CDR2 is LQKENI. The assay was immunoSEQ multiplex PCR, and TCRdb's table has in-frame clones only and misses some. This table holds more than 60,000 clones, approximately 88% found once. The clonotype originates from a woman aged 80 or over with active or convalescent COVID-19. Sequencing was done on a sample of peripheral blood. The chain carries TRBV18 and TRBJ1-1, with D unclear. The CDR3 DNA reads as TGTGCCAGCTCCCAGTTGCCGAACACTGAAGCTTTCTTT. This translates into CASSQLPNTEAFF.